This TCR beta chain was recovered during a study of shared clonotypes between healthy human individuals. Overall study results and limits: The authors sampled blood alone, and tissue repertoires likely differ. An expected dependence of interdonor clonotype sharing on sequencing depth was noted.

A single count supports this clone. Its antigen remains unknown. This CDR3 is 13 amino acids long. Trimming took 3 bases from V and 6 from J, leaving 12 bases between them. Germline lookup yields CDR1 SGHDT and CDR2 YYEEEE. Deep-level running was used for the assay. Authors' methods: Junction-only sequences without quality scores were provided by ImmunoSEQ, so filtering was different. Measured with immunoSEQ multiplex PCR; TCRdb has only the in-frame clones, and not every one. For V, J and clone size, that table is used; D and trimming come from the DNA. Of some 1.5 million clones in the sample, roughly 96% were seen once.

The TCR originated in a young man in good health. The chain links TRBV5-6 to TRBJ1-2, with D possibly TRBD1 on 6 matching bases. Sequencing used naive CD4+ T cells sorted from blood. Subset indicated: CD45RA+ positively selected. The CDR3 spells CASSSRGMDGYTF. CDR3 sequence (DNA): TGTGCCAGCAGCTCCAGGGGAATGGATGGCTACACCTTC. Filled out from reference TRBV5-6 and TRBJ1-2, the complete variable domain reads DAGVTQSPTHLIKTRGQQVTLRCSPKSGHDTVSWYQQALGQGPQFIFQYYEEEERQRGNFPDRFSGHQFPNYSSELNVNALLLGDSALYLCASSSRGMDGYTFGSGTRLTVV.